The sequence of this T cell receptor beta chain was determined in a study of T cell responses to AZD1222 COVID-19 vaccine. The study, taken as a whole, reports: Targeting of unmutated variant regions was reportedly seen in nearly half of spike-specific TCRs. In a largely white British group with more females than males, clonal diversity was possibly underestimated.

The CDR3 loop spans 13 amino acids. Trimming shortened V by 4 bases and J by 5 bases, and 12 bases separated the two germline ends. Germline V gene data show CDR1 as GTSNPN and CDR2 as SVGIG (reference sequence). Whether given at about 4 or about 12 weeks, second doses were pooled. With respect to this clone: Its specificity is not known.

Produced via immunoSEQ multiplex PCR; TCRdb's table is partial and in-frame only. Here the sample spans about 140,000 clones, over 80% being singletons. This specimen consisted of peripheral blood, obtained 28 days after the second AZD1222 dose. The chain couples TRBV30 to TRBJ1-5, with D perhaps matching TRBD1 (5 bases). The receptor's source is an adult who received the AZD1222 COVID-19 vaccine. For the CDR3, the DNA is TGTGCCTGGACGGCAGGGAGCTATCAGCCCCAGCATTTT. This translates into CAWTAGSYQPQHF. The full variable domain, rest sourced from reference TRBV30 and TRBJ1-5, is SQTIHQWPATLVQPVGSPLSLECTVEGTSNPNLYWYRQAAGRGLQLLFYSVGIGQISSEVPQNLSASRPQDRQFILSSKKLLLSDSGFYLCAWTAGSYQPQHFGDGTRLSIL.